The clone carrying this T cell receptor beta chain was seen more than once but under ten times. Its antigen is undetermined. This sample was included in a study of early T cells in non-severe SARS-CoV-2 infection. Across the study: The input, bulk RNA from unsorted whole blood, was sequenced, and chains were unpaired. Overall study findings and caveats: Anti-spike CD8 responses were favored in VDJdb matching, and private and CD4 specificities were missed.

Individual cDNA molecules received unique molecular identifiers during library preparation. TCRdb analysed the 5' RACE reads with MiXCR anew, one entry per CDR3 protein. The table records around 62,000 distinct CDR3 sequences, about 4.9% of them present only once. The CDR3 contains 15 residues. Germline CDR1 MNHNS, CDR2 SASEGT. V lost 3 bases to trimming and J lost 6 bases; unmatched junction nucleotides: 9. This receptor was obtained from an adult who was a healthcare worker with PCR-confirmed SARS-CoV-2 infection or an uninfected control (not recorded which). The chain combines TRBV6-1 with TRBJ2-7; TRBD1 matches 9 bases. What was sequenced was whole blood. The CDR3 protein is CASSEAGQGVSEQYF. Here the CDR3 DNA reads TGTGCCAGCAGTGAGGCGGGACAGGGTGTTTCCGAGCAGTACTTC.